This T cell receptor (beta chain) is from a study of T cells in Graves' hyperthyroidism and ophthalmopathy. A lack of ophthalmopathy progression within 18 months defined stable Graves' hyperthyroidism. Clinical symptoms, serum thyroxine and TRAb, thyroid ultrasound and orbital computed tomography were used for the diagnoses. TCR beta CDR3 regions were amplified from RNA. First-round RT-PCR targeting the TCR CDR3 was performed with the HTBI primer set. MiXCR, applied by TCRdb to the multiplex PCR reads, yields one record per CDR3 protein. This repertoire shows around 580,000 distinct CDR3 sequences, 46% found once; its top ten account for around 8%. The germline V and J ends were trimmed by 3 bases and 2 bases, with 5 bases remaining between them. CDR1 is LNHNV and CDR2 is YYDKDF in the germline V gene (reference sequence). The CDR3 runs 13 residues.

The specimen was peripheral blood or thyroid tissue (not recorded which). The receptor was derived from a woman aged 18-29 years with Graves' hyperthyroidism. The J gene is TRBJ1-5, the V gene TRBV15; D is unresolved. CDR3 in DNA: TGTGCCACCAGCAGTGGGGGCAATCAGCCCCAGCATTTT. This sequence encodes CATSSGGNQPQHF.